This T cell receptor (beta chain) was captured by sequencing in a study of T cells in Graves' hyperthyroidism and ophthalmopathy. As for the study in general: Peripheral blood was obtained at initial diagnosis, preceding any treatment.

Authors of the study amplified TCR beta CDR3 regions from RNA transcripts. Researchers ran a first-round RT-PCR on the TCR CDR3 using the HTBI primer set. TCRdb redid the calling of the multiplex PCR reads with MiXCR, one entry per CDR3 protein. The sample consists of about 250,000 distinct CDR3 sequences, around 20% of them appearing once. This clonotype was observed a few times. Sequencing input: blood. The clonotype comes from a young man with Graves' ophthalmopathy.

CDR3 sequence (DNA): TGTGCCACCCGAGGAGGGTTAGAGCGTTATCAGCCCCAGCATTTT. The encoded protein is CATRGGLERYQPQHF. The chain joins TRBV28 to TRBJ1-5; D uncertain. This CDR3 has 15 amino acids. Trimming took off 10 bases at V and 5 bases at J, with 21 bases between the two ends. The germline V gene encodes CDR1 MDHEN and CDR2 SYDVKM.